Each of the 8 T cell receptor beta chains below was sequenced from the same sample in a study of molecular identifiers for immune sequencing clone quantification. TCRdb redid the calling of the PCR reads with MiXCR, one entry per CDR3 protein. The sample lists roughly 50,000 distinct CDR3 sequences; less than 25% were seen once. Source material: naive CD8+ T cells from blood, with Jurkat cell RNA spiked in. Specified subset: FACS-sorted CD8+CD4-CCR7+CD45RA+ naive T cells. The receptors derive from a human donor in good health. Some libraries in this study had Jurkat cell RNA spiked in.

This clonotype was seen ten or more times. DNA for the CDR3: TGTGCCAGCAGCTTAGCGCTAGCGGGGGGCGAGCAGTACTTC. It translates to CASSLALAGGEQYF. The V gene is TRBV7-6, the J gene TRBJ2-7; 11 nucleotides align to TRBD2. J was trimmed by 6 bases and V by 0 bases; bases with no gene match: 1. The CDR3 totals 14 residues. Germline assignment: CDR1 SGHVS and CDR2 FNYEAQ.

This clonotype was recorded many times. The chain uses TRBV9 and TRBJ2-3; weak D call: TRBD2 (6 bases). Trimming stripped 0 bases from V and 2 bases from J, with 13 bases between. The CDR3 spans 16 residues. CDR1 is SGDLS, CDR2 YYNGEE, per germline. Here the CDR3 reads CASSVEGSGSTDTQYF. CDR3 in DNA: TGTGCCAGCAGCGTAGAAGGGAGCGGGTCCACAGATACGCAGTATTTT.

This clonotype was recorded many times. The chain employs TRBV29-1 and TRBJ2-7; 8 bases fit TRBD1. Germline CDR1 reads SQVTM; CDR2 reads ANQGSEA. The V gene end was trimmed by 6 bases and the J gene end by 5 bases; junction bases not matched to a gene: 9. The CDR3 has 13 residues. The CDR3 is CSVEGDRGNEQYF. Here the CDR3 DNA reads TGCAGCGTGGAGGGAGACAGGGGAAACGAGCAGTACTTC.

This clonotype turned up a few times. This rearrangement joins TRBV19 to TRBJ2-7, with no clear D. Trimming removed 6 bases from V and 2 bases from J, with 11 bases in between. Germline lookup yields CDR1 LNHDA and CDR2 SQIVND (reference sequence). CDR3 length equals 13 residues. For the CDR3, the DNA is TGTGCCAGTAGACACCCGATTACCTACGAGCAGTACTTC. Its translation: CASRHPITYEQYF.

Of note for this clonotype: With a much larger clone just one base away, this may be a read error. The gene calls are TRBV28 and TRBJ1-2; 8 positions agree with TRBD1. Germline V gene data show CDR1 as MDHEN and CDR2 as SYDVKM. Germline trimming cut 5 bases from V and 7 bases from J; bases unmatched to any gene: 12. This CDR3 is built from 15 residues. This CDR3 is CASSPTTGEGCGYTF. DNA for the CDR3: TGTGCCAGCAGTCCTACGACAGGGGAAGGCTGTGGCTACACCTTC.

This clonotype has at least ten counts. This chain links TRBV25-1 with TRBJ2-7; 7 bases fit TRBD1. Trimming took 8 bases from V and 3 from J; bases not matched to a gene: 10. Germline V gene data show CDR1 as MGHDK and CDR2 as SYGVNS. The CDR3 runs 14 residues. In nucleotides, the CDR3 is TGTGCCAGCGAATCAGGGGGTCGTTTCTACGAGCAGTACTTC. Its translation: CASESGGRFYEQYF.

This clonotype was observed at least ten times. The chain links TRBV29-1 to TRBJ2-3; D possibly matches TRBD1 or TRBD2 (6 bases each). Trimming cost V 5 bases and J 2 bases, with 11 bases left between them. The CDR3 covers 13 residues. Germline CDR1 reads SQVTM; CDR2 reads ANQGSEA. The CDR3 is CSVRGGPTDTQYF. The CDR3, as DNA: TGCAGCGTTCGTGGGGGGCCCACAGATACGCAGTATTTT.

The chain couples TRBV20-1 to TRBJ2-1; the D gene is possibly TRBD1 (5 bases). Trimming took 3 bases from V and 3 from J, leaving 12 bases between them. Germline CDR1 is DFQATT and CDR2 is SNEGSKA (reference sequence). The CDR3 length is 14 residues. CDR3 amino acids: CSASGAVNYNEQFF. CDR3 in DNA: TGCAGTGCTAGTGGGGCCGTAAACTACAATGAGCAGTTCTTC.